The 14 T cell receptor beta chains presented below share a single source sample, sequenced in a study of long-term antiretroviral therapy in people with HIV. The assay, immunoSEQ v3.0, was run at survey level. The assay was immunoSEQ multiplex PCR, and TCRdb's table has in-frame clones only and misses some. The sample includes approximately 33,000 clones, approximately 85% of them seen just once. Sequencing was performed on unsorted PBMCs, taken 0.8 years before starting antiretroviral therapy. Receptor source: a man between 18 and 29 years old with HIV.

The chain couples TRBV2 to TRBJ2-3; a weak D match, TRBD2 (5 bases). Germline V gene lookup returns CDR1 SNHLY and CDR2 FYNNEI. The CDR3 sequence is 13 residues long. Deletions cut 6 bases from V and 6 bases from J, with 13 bases between. This chain's CDR3 is CASRGVPGDTQYF. The CDR3 bases are TGTGCCAGCAGAGGTGTGCCGGGGGATACGCAGTATTTT.

The chain links TRBV29-1 to TRBJ2-1, with no clear D. The germline V gene encodes CDR1 SQVTM and CDR2 ANQGSEA. CDR3 length equals 12 residues. The germline V and J ends were trimmed by 8 bases and 6 bases, with 14 bases remaining between them. In DNA form, the CDR3 reads TGCAGCTTACGGACCACACCCAATGAGCAGTTCTTC. Translating it yields CSLRTTPNEQFF.

The chain uses TRBV6-1 and TRBJ1-5; D is uncertain. Germline-derived CDR1 and CDR2 are MNHNS and SASEGT. The CDR3 is 11 residues long. V lost 5 bases and J lost 6, with 5 bases in between. In DNA, the CDR3 is TGTGCCAGCAGTTCCCGTCAGCCCCAGCATTTT. This sequence encodes CASSSRQPQHF.

This clone was detected a few times. The CDR3 sequence is CASSPTDYGYTF. In DNA, the CDR3 is TGTGCCAGTAGTCCGACAGATTATGGCTACACCTTC. The chain uses TRBV19 and TRBJ1-2; possibly TRBD1 for D (5 bases). The CDR3 totals 12 residues. Trimming stripped 5 bases from V and 5 bases from J, with 9 bases between. Germline V lookup: CDR1 LNHDA, CDR2 SQIVND (reference sequence).

This clone came up once. The rearrangement joins TRBV6-6 to TRBJ2-1; 11 nucleotides align to TRBD1. CDR3 length equals 16 residues. Trimming at V came to 4 bases and at J to 8 bases, leaving 10 bases not matched to a gene. The germline gives CDR1 MNHNY, CDR2 SVGAGI (reference sequence). The CDR3 region is CASSLELDRGQDEQFF. CDR3 nucleotides: TGTGCCAGCAGTTTGGAGCTGGACAGGGGGCAGGATGAGCAGTTCTTC.

This clone was detected once. The V call is TRBV11-2, the J call TRBJ2-5, with TRBD2 identical over 11 bases. The CDR3 length is 17 residues. Per the germline V gene, CDR1 is SGHAT and CDR2 is FQNNGV. J lost 2 bases, V lost 8 bases, and 13 bases had no gene match. The CDR3 region is CASRGVAGGRKQETQYF. Written as DNA, the CDR3 is TGTGCCAGCCGAGGGGTAGCGGGGGGGCGGAAACAAGAGACCCAGTACTTC.

This chain connects TRBV5-5 to TRBJ2-5; 15 bases line up with TRBD2. The CDR3 length is 19 residues. Germline V gene sequence: CDR1 SGHKS, CDR2 YYEKEE (reference sequence). V was clipped by 1 base and J by 2 bases; unmatched bases: 9. CDR3 amino acids: CASSLLPGLAGGLQETQYF. CDR3 DNA: TGTGCCAGCAGCTTGTTACCGGGACTAGCGGGGGGTCTTCAAGAGACCCAGTACTTC.

The gene calls are TRBV2 and TRBJ1-2; TRBD1 aligns across 8 bases. The germline V gene has CDR1 SNHLY and CDR2 FYNNEI. The junction had 6 bases not matched to a gene; V was cut back by 1 base and J by 5 bases. The CDR3 extends over 15 amino acids. Here the CDR3 reads CASSEGGDRSYGYTF. The CDR3 DNA sequence: TGTGCCAGCAGTGAAGGGGGGGACAGGTCGTATGGCTACACCTTC.

The V gene is TRBV7-9, the J gene TRBJ1-2; no reliable D call. V dropped 0 bases and J dropped 5 bases, with 10 bases sitting between them. CDR1 and CDR2 from the germline V gene are SEHNR and FQNEAQ (reference sequence). CDR3 length: 14 amino acids. CDR3 residues: CASSLAAPSYGYTF. The CDR3 DNA reads TGTGCCAGCAGCTTAGCGGCCCCAAGTTATGGCTACACCTTC.

The chain uses TRBV10-1 and TRBJ1-2; D gene uncertain. Germline assignment: CDR1 WNHNN and CDR2 SYGVQD (reference sequence). The CDR3 has 9 residues. The V end lost 9 bases, the J end lost 8 bases, and 7 bases lay between the germline ends. For the CDR3, the DNA is TGCGCCAGAATAAGCGGCTACACCTTC. It specifies CARISGYTF.

V usage is TRBV9 and J usage is TRBJ2-7, with TRBD2 as a possible D gene (6 bases). V was shortened by 0 bases and J by 4 bases, with 11 bases between the two germline ends. The CDR3 length is 14 residues. Germline V CDR1 and CDR2: SGDLS, YYNGEE. The CDR3 loop reads CASSVGGTPYEQYF. The CDR3 DNA reads as TGTGCCAGCAGCGTAGGGGGGACTCCGTACGAGCAGTACTTC.

This clone is a singleton in its sample. The rearrangement joins TRBV13 to TRBJ1-1; D gene uncertain. Germline V CDR1 and CDR2: PRHDT, FYEKMQ (reference sequence). This CDR3 spans 12 amino acids. V lost 7 bases, J lost 11 bases, and 17 bases lay in between. In nucleotides, the CDR3 is TGTGCCAGCAATCTCAGAGGGTTTCAGGCTTTCTTT. Its protein product is CASNLRGFQAFF.

The chain recombines TRBV7-2 with TRBJ2-7; the D call may be TRBD1 or TRBD2 (5 bases each). CDR3 length: 15 amino acids. CDR1 and CDR2 from the germline V gene are SGHTA and FQGNSA. Trimming left V 3 bases short and J 3 bases short, with 15 bases between. CDR3 sequence (DNA): TGTGCCAGCAGCTTTAGCCGAGGGGACCACTACGAGCAGTACTTC. As protein: CASSFSRGDHYEQYF. Variable domain in full (rest from reference TRBV7-2 and TRBJ2-7): GAGVSQSPSNKVTEKGKDVELRCDPISGHTALYWYRQSLGQGLEFLIYFQGNSAPDKSGLPSDRFSAERTGGSVSTLTIQRTQQEDSAVYLCASSFSRGDHYEQYFGPGTRLTVT.

The gene calls are TRBV5-6 and TRBJ2-3; 9 nucleotides align to TRBD1. V dropped 0 bases and J dropped 7; count of bases not matched to a gene: 6. Germline CDR1 SGHDT, CDR2 YYEEEE. The CDR3 runs to 15 residues. The CDR3 region is CASSLDRGRKNTQYF. For the CDR3, the DNA is TGTGCCAGCAGCTTGGACAGGGGGCGCAAAAATACGCAGTATTTT.